The T cell receptor (beta chain) under discussion was sequenced for a study of blood T cell repertoires in COVID-19. Study details: From the United States, Italy and Spain came samples of acute and convalescent COVID-19.

V dropped 6 bases and J dropped 3; count of bases not matched to a gene: 11. The CDR3 extends over 16 amino acids. Germline CDR1 reads MGHRA; CDR2 reads YSYEKL. Libraries were prepared by immunoSEQ multiplex PCR; TCRdb keeps only in-frame clonotypes and omits some of them. The sample consists of roughly 57,000 clones, 85% to 95% of them appearing once. Source material: peripheral blood. The chain links TRBV4-1 to TRBJ1-1; 9 bases map to TRBD1. The sequence was obtained from a human donor in a cohort sampled during active COVID-19. This CDR3 is CASRTTGGAEDTEAFF. Written as DNA, the CDR3 is TGCGCCAGCAGGACAACAGGGGGCGCAGAGGACACTGAAGCTTTCTTT.